This note documents a single TCR beta chain sequence. The antigen it recognizes is unknown. There are no base qualities to consult, and no much larger clone falls within one base. This entry belongs to a study of Tregs in tolerant kidney transplant recipients (dated by TCRdb to about 2019). About the full investigation: TCRbeta sequencing was used in the study to identify donor-specific regulatory T cells before combined kidney and bone marrow transplantation, and the identified cells were then tracked after transplant. TCRbeta repertoire sequencing was used in a few healthy controls to compare several ways of expanding Tregs specific for an allogeneic donor.

Broader findings and caveats from the paper: Because the study included only a small number of patients, the results must be confirmed in larger populations and under other immunosuppression protocols. Biological reproducibility was not examined directly, but technical replication error appeared to be minimal. The most biologically relevant and donor-specific TCRbeta repertoire appeared to be identified by expanding Tregs with activated donor B cells.

Counted from cysteine to phenylalanine, this CDR3 has 14 amino acids. Only CDR3 DNA is held: 42 bases, read in frame from base 1. V is reduced by 3 bases and J by 5 bases, leaving a spacing of 12 bases between them. Sequences MNHNS (CDR1) and SASEGT (CDR2) are obtained from the germline V gene. Genomic DNA was extracted from sorted cells with the QIAGEN DNeasy Blood and Tissue Kit for TCRbeta CDR3 sequencing. High-throughput TCRbeta CDR3 sequencing, including PCR amplification with bias correction and internal controls, was performed commercially through immunoSEQ. As for the original processing: A unique productive TCRbeta sequence was defined by the CDR3 nucleotide sequence when primers matched, and otherwise by the CDR3 amino acid sequence together with the Vbeta and Jbeta genes. Sorting error was corrected by removing sequences shared between sorted populations at a frequency ratio of 2:1 or less, and the remaining shared sequences were assigned to the higher population. A sequence was defined as donor-reactive if the sequence was expanded at least 5-fold in CFSE-low cells compared with unstimulated cells and had a frequency of at least 0.01% in CFSE-low cells. Repertoire divergence was quantified by Jensen-Shannon divergence using the top 100 TCRbeta sequences ranked by frequency. For samples with multiple sequencing runs, sorting error was corrected in each run separately before the runs were combined. Here the immuneACCESS table is served through TCRdb, limited to in-frame sequences with V and J called. Missing clones are a known gap in these copies; in checked studies unresolved V genes cover under half, and the rest lacks a known reason. V, J and clone size are taken as reported in that table, and D and trimming were inferred from the DNA itself. Within this sample are hundreds of thousands of clones, with approximately 84% of them counted one time only. About 0.64% of the sample lies in the top ten.

Thawed PBMCs were FACS-sorted into unstimulated Tregs (CD4+CD25+CD127-), CD4+ non-Tregs (CD4+CD25-), CD4 cells and CD8 cells. Healthy control blood came either as purchased buffy coats or from healthy volunteers. Healthy control blood was processed to PBMCs with a Ficoll density gradient and then cryopreserved, whereas patient PBMCs were collected both before and after transplant. This TCR derives from a human donor in good health. Sequenced: CD4+ T cells from blood. The chain uses TRBV6-1 and TRBJ2-3, with no reliable assignment of the D segment. The CDR3 amino acid sequence is: CASSDPAAGDTQYF. The sequenced DNA is TGTGCCAGCAGTGACCCGGCCGCAGGAGATACGCAGTATTTT.